This T cell receptor (beta chain) was profiled in a study of T cells in pancreatic ductal adenocarcinoma. The selected patients with pancreatic ductal adenocarcinoma had surgery but no neoadjuvant therapy. The CDR3 spans 15 residues. V gave up 2 bases and J gave up 1 base; unmatched junction bases: 5. Germline CDR1 and CDR2: SGHKS and YYEKEE (reference sequence). Here immunoSEQ multiplex PCR was the method, and the copy in TCRdb shows in-frame clones only, minus some. This sample has approximately 18,000 clones; about nine tenths occur once, and the top ten carry about 0.94%. This chain uses TRBV5-5 with TRBJ2-7; TRBD1 matches at 8 bases. This TCR came from a human donor with pancreatic ductal adenocarcinoma. The sample taken for sequencing was PBMCs. CDR3 sequence: CASSFLQGVSYEQYF. The CDR3 DNA sequence: TGTGCCAGCAGCTTCCTACAGGGGGTTTCCTACGAGCAGTACTTC.